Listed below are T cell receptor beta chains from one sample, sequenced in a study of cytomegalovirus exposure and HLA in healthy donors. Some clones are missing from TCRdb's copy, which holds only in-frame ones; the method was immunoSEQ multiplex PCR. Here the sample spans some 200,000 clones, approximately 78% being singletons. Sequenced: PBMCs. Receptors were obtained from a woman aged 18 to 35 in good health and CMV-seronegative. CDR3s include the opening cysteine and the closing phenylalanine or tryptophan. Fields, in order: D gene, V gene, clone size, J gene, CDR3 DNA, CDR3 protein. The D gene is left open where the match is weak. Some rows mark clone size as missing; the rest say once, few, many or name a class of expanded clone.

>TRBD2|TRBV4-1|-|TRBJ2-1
TGCGCCAGCAGCCAACCTAGCGGGCTATCCTACAATGAGCAGTTCTTC
CASSQPSGLSYNEQFF
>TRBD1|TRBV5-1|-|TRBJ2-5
TGCGCCAGCAGCCCAGGGGACAGGGGAGAGACCCAGTACTTC
CASSPGDRGETQYF
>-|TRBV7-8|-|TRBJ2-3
TGTGCCAGCAGCTTAGTGCGGGACCTAGGGCCCGGTACGCAGTATTTT
CASSLVRDLGPGTQYF
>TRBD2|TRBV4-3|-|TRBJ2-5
TGCGCCAGCAGCCTGGCCGTGGGGGCTGGCGGGAGGGGGCAAGAGACCCAGTACTTC
CASSLAVGAGGRGQETQYF
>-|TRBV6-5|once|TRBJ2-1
TGTGCCAGCAGTCGTCTAGGGGGATCCTACAATGAGCAGTTCTTC
CASSRLGGSYNEQFF
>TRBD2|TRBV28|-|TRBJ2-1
TGTGCCAGCAGTTTGGGTGGGGAGGGCCTCTACAATGAGCAGTTCTTC
CASSLGGEGLYNEQFF
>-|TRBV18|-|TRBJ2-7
TGTGCCAGCTCACCACCGGCGGGTTGGGGGGACGAGCAGTACTTC
CASSPPAGWGDEQYF
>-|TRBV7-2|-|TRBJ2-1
TGTGCCAGCAGCGCCCTAGACCGCAAGCAGTTCTTC
CASSALDRKQFF
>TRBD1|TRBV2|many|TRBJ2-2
TGTGCCAGCAGTTTGGGACAGGGGGGGAGCACCGGGGAGCTGTTTTTT
CASSLGQGGSTGELFF
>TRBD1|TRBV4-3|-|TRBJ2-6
TGCGCCAGCAGCCAAGATATGAGACAGGGGGCTTCTGGGGCCAACGTCCTGACTTTC
CASSQDMRQGASGANVLTF
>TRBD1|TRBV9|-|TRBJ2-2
TGTGCCAGCAGCCGCAGGGGGCAGGGCGGGGAGCTGTTTTTT
CASSRRGQGGELFF
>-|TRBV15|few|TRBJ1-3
TGTGCCACCAGCAGAGACAGATCAGGAAACACCATATATTTT
CATSRDRSGNTIYF
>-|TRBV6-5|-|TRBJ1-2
TGTGCCAGCAGTTACGCGGAGGACCTTGGCTACACCTTC
CASSYAEDLGYTF
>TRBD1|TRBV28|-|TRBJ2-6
TGTGCCAGCACCCCAGGGGGCGAACCTGGGGCCAACGTCCTGACTTTC
CASTPGGEPGANVLTF
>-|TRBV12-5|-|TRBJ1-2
TGTGCTAGTGGTTTGGTAATCAGGGCTGGCTATGGCTACACCTTC
CASGLVIRAGYGYTF
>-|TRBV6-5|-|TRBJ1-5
TGTGCCAGCAGTCCAGGCCCTTGGCCCCAGCATTTT
CASSPGPWPQHF
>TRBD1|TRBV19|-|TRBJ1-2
TGTGCCAGTAGCCCCCGGGACAGGGGGATCTATGGCTACACCTTC
CASSPRDRGIYGYTF
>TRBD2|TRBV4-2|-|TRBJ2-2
TGTGCCAGCAGCCCTTCTGCGGGAGATAACACCGGGGAGCTGTTTTTT
CASSPSAGDNTGELFF
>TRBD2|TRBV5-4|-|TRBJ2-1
TGTGCCAGCAGCTCCTCAGCGGGAGGGCCCTACAATGAGCAGTTCTTC
CASSSSAGGPYNEQFF
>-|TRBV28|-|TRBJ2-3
TGTGCCAGCAGACGGGGGAGCACAGATACGCAGTATTTT
CASRRGSTDTQYF
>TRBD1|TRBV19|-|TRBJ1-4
TGTGCCAGTAGTATTGCGGGACAGAATAATGAAAAACTGTTTTTT
CASSIAGQNNEKLFF
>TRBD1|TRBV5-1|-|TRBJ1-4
TGCGCCAGCAGTTGGACAGGGGGTGAAAAACTGTTTTTT
CASSWTGGEKLFF
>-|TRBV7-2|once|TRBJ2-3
TGTGCCAGCAGCTTAGCCGGGAGAGCAGATACGCAGTATTTT
CASSLAGRADTQYF
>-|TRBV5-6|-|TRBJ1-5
TGTGCCAGCAGCTCAGGGGCAGGCAATCAGCCCCAGCATTTT
CASSSGAGNQPQHF
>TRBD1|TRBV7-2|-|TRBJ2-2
TGTGCCAGCACCCTGACAGGGCACACCGGGGAGCTGTTTTTT
CASTLTGHTGELFF
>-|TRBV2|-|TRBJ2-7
TGTGCCAGCAGTGAAGCGCTTCTAGAGGGGGGGTACGAGCAGTACTTC
CASSEALLEGGYEQYF
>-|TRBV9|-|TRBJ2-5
TGTGCCAGCAGCCTAACCTTCGGCGGCCAAGAGACCCAGTACTTC
CASSLTFGGQETQYF
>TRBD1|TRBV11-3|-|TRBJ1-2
TGTGCCAGCAGCTTACTAACCCCCTCGGGACAGCTCTACACCTTC
CASSLLTPSGQLYTF
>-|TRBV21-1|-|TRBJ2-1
TGTGCCAGCAGCTCGCGCCCTGGGACAGGGGAGTACAATGAGCAGTTCTTC
CASSSRPGTGEYNEQFF
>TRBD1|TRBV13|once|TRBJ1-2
TGTGCCAGCAGCTACCGGGGACAGGGGGCCCGTGGCTACACCTTC
CASSYRGQGARGYTF
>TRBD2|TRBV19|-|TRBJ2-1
TGTGCCAGTAGTATTGTCGCTAGCGGGATCTACAATGAGCAGTTCTTC
CASSIVASGIYNEQFF
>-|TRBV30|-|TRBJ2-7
TGTGCCTGGAGTGCTACGAACGAGCAGTACTTC
CAWSATNEQYF
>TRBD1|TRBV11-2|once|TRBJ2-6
TGTGCCAGCAGCTTAGATTGGTGGGACAGGGGTCACTCTGGGGCCAACGTCCTGACTTTC
CASSLDWWDRGHSGANVLTF
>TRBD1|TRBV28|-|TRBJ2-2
TGTGCCAGCAGTTCTCCCGATAACAGGGGGCGGTGTGGGAACACCGGGGAGCTGTTTTTT
CASSSPDNRGRCGNTGELFF
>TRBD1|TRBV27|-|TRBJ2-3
TGTGCCAGCAGTCTCGGGACAGGATTTGCAGATACGCAGTATTTT
CASSLGTGFADTQYF
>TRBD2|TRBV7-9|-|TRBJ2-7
TGTTCCAGCAGCGCCGCCCCGGGGATATCCGGGACTAGCGGGAGAGCCCAATCCTTC
CSSSAAPGISGTSGRAQSF
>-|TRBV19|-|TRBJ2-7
TGTGCCAGTAGTGTACAGGGCTACGAGCAGTACTTC
CASSVQGYEQYF
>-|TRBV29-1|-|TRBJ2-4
TGCAGCGCCACGGTTGCCAAAAACATTCAGTACTTC
CSATVAKNIQYF
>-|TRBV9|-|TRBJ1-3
TGTGCCAGCAGCCAACAAAGCTCTGGAAACACCATATATTTT
CASSQQSSGNTIYF
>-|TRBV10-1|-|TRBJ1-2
TGCGCCAGCAGTCCGGTTTTCGATGGCTACACCTTC
CASSPVFDGYTF
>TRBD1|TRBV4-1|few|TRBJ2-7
TGCGCCAGCAGCCCACGGGACAGAGCCTACGAGCAGTACTTC
CASSPRDRAYEQYF
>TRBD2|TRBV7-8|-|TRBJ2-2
TGTGCCAGCAGCTTAACAGGACTAGCGGAGAACACCGGGGAGCTGTTTTTT
CASSLTGLAENTGELFF
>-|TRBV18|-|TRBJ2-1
TGTGCCAGCTCACCGCGGACTGACTCCTACAATGAGCAGTTCTTC
CASSPRTDSYNEQFF
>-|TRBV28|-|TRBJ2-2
TGTGCCAGCACCCACAGGAACACCGGGGAGCTGTTTTTT
CASTHRNTGELFF
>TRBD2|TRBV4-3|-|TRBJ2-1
TGCGCCAGCAGCCCCGGACTAGCGGGAGCGGGTGCGAATGAGCAGTTCTTC
CASSPGLAGAGANEQFF
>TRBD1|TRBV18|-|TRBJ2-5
TGTGCCAGCTCACCGAGGACAGGCCCTCGGGGAGAGACCCAGTACTTC
CASSPRTGPRGETQYF
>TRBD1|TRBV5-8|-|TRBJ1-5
TGTGCCAGCAGCTTGGCACTGGGACAGGGGAGTCAGCCCCAGCATTTT
CASSLALGQGSQPQHF
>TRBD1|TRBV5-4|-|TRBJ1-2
TGTGCCAGCAGCTTGAGGGACAGCGACTATGGCTACACCTTC
CASSLRDSDYGYTF
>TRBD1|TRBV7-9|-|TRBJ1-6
TGTGCCAGCAGCTGGGGGACAGGGGACAATTCACCCCTCCACTTT
CASSWGTGDNSPLHF
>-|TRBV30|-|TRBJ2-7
TGTGCCTGGATGCGAGAGGGAGGTTTCACGTCCTACGAGCAGTACTTC
CAWMREGGFTSYEQYF
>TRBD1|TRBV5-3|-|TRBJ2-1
TGTGCCAGAAGCGGGACAGGGGAATCCTACAATGAGCAGTTCTTC
CARSGTGESYNEQFF
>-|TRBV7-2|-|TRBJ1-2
TGTGCCAGCACCCCATCGCCCCCGGGGGGCCCAACGTTC
CASTPSPPGGPTF
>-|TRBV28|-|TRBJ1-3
TGTGCCAGCAGATCACCGACAGTCGGTACGGGAAACACCATATATTTT
CASRSPTVGTGNTIYF